A single sample is the source of the 5 T cell receptor beta chains below, sequenced in a study of glioma-infiltrating T cells after dendritic cell vaccination. Time point noted: after dendritic cell vaccination, including at tumor progression/relapse. TCRdb's table, derived via immunoSEQ multiplex PCR, lists solely in-frame clones and lacks some. The repertoire includes 100,000 or so clones, almost 90% of them detected once, and over 2.5% sits in the top ten. Sequenced here: blood, sampled after dendritic cell vaccination. The receptors were gathered from a human donor with glioblastoma.

V and J are TRBV7-2 and TRBJ2-7; 8 bases match TRBD2. V dropped 5 bases and J dropped 6; count of bases not matched to a gene: 15. CDR1 and CDR2 (germline): SGHTA, FQGNSA. The CDR3 spans 16 residues. The CDR3 DNA reads as TGTGCCAGCAGCGAAACCTTTTTAGCGGGGAACGGCGAGCAGTACTTC. Translation gives CASSETFLAGNGEQYF.

The genes are TRBV6-5 and TRBJ1-5; 7 bases fit TRBD1. Germline lookup yields CDR1 MNHEY and CDR2 SVGAGI. V shed 6 bases and J 1 base; nucleotides not matched to a gene: 6. This CDR3 contains 15 residues. In DNA, the CDR3 is TGTGCCAGCAGAAGGGACAGCACCAGCAATCAGCCCCAGCATTTT. Protein product: CASRRDSTSNQPQHF.

V is TRBV7-9 and J is TRBJ2-1; TRBD2 matches 10 bases. From germline, CDR1 is SEHNR and CDR2 FQNEAQ (reference sequence). The CDR3 length is 16 residues. V was clipped by 1 base and J by 6 bases; unmatched bases: 6. The CDR3: CASSLGFASGSNEQFF. CDR3 in DNA: TGTGCCAGCAGCTTAGGGTTTGCTAGCGGGAGCAATGAGCAGTTCTTC.

This clone was observed once. V and J are TRBV9 and TRBJ1-6; tentatively, D is TRBD1 (5 bases). The germline gives CDR1 SGDLS, CDR2 YYNGEE. This CDR3 region has 15 residues. V lost 4 bases, J lost 10 bases, and 18 bases lay in between. The CDR3 DNA is TGTGCCAGCAGCACCCTGGACACGGCAGGGTCACCCCTCCACTTT. This encodes CASSTLDTAGSPLHF.

The V call is TRBV6-5, the J call TRBJ1-4; no definite D call. The CDR3 consists of 12 residues. Trimming pared 6 bases from V and 10 bases from J, leaving 12 bases between. Germline V CDR1 and CDR2: MNHEY, SVGAGI. CDR3 amino acids: CASRGDPGKLFF. CDR3 nucleotides: TGTGCCAGCAGAGGAGACCCGGGAAAACTGTTTTTT.